This T cell receptor (beta chain) was sequenced for a study of T cells after yellow fever vaccination. TCRdb analysed the 5' RACE reads with MiXCR anew, one entry per CDR3 protein. The sample lists about 510,000 distinct CDR3 sequences, about a fifth occurring once. The V and J ends lost 2 bases and 7 bases, in that order; junction bases with no gene match: 4. Germline lookup yields CDR1 LGHNA and CDR2 YSLEER. The CDR3 extends over 13 amino acids. The sample holds a few counts of this clonotype. The input for sequencing was PBMCs, taken approximately 22 days after the first yellow fever vaccination. The chain recombines TRBV4-3 with TRBJ2-7, with 8 bases matching TRBD1. The clonotype comes from a man younger than 30 who received the YFV17D yellow fever vaccine. CDR3 sequence: CASSQQTGDEQYF. For the CDR3, the DNA is TGCGCCAGCAGCCAACAGACAGGGGATGAGCAGTACTTC.